Sequencing of this T cell receptor beta chain was carried out in a study of cytomegalovirus exposure and HLA in healthy donors. Study-wide results and caveats: A previous analysis found most TCR beta V segments productive roughly 87% or roughly 30% of the time.

The CDR3 is 13 amino acids. The germline V gene has CDR1 SGHDN and CDR2 FVKESK. Trimming left V 4 bases short and J 4 bases short, with 9 bases between. It was with 60 Vbeta and 13 Jbeta primers that the PCR ran. The table came from immunoSEQ multiplex PCR; TCRdb's copy has only in-frame clones and leaves some out. The data contain some 150,000 clones, roughly 84% of them singletons. Notes on this clone: The target antigen is unknown.

The source is a male donor in good health and CMV-seronegative. This chain links TRBV14 with TRBJ2-3; D gene ambiguous. Input material: PBMCs. CDR3 sequence: CASSLLDADTQYF. The CDR3 nucleotides read TGTGCCAGCAGCCTCTTAGATGCAGATACGCAGTATTTT.